This T cell receptor (beta chain) was identified in a study of T cell responses to AZD1222 COVID-19 vaccine. Study-level findings and limits: When two AZD1222 doses had been given, Spike-specific TCR breadth and depth rose. Donors in the cohort were predominantly white British and more often female, and clonal diversity was possibly underestimated.

Data came from immunoSEQ multiplex PCR; TCRdb stores just in-frame clones and leaves some out. The sample has some 120,000 clones; roughly 84% are singletons. The length of the CDR3 is 14 residues. Germline loops: CDR1 KGHSH, CDR2 LQKENI. With V trimmed by 6 bases and J by 5 bases, 9 bases remained unmatched. Details on this clone: Antigen unknown.

The receptor was derived from an adult in good health. Source: peripheral blood, taken on day 0 of AZD1222 vaccination. The rearrangement links TRBV18 to TRBJ1-1; 7 nucleotides align to TRBD1. The DNA for the CDR3 is TGTGCCAGCTCGCCATCTACAGGGGTTACTGAAGCTTTCTTT. This translates into CASSPSTGVTEAFF.